This paragraph reports one T cell receptor (beta chain). Its target is not known. This sample is drawn from a study of shared clonotypes between healthy human individuals. The protocol was immunoSEQ multiplex PCR, while the TCRdb copy is restricted to in-frame clones and leaves out a portion. The sample shows 550,000 to 750,000 clones, over 95% of them seen only once. Study-wide results and limits: Naive CD4 clonotype sharing across a few donors was about 5.3%. Sampling used blood alone; tissue repertoires probably differ.

CD45RO-negative, CCR7-positively selected cells formed the naive CD8 fraction, excluding terminally differentiated effector memory CD45RA+ cells. The sequence was collected from a woman younger than 45 in good health. Sequencing used naive CD8+ T cells sorted from blood.

The DNA for the CDR3 is TGTGCCAGCACCGCTGTGGGGAACGCCTACGAGCAGTACTTC. This translates into CASTAVGNAYEQYF. This chain uses TRBV28 with TRBJ2-7; D unresolved. The CDR3 spans 14 residues. Between the trimmed V and J ends, which lost 7 bases and 2 bases, there was a span of 15 bases. CDR1 and CDR2 from the germline V gene are MDHEN and SYDVKM. Using reference TRBV28 and TRBJ2-7 for the parts outside the CDR3, the full variable domain is DVKVTQSSRYLVKRTGEKVFLECVQDMDHENMFWYRQDPGLGLRLIYFSYDVKMKEKGDIPEGYSVSREKKERFSLILESASTNQTSMYLCASTAVGNAYEQYFGPGTRLTVT.